This T cell receptor beta chain came from a study of graft-versus-host responses after intestinal transplantation. This clone was found a few times. What it binds is not known. Here immunoSEQ multiplex PCR was the method, and the copy in TCRdb shows in-frame clones only, minus some. The sample lists about 86,000 clones; roughly 90% were seen once. The V gene lost 4 bases and the J gene lost 10 bases, with 11 bases spanning the gap. The CDR3 length is 11 residues. Germline CDR1 reads SQVTM; CDR2 reads ANQGSEA. General study points: GvH clones occurred in recipient marrow; some first appeared in ileum or blood.

Sequenced here: unstimulated CD4+ T cells sorted from spleen or lymph node cells, sampled before transplant. This chain connects TRBV29-1 to TRBJ2-1; D perhaps matches TRBD1 (6 bases). This receptor was identified in a human donor who was the organ donor for an intestinal transplant. CDR3 protein: CSVGQVLEQFF. CDR3 nucleotide sequence: TGCAGCGTTGGACAGGTTTTGGAGCAGTTCTTC.